A selection of T cell receptor beta chains follows, all from one sample in a study. TCRdb re-derived calls from the 5' RACE reads in MiXCR, one entry per CDR3 protein. The data contain some 62,000 distinct CDR3 sequences, 25% to 35% of them singletons. Sequenced: tumor-infiltrating naive CD4+ T cells sorted from the breast tumor. The receptors derive from a female donor with breast cancer. Both conserved end residues are part of each CDR3. The D gene is left open where the match is weak. Clone size is shown for a subset of rows, as once, few, many or a class of expanded clone.

j_call: TRBJ2-5
clone_size: few
d_call: TRBD1
v_call: TRBV29-1
cdr3_nt: TGCAGCGTGGCTCTAGGGACAGGGGAAGAGACCCAGTACTTC
cdr3_aa: CSVALGTGEETQYF

j_call: TRBJ2-7
clone_size: many
d_call: .
v_call: TRBV29-1
cdr3_nt: TGCAGCGTTGAAACCCAGGGAGAAGGGGAGCAGTACTTC
cdr3_aa: CSVETQGEGEQYF

j_call: TRBJ2-7
clone_size: .
d_call: .
v_call: TRBV4-2
cdr3_nt: TGTGCCAGCAGCCCCAGGGATCCTGGCTACGAGCAGTACTTC
cdr3_aa: CASSPRDPGYEQYF

j_call: TRBJ1-1
clone_size: few
d_call: TRBD1
v_call: TRBV5-1
cdr3_nt: TGCGCCAGCAGCCCAACTGCAGGGGGCACTGAAGCTTTCTTT
cdr3_aa: CASSPTAGGTEAFF

j_call: TRBJ1-6
clone_size: .
d_call: .
v_call: TRBV20-1
cdr3_nt: TGCAGTGCTAGAGATCGGTCCGAATTTAATTCACCCCTCCACTTT
cdr3_aa: CSARDRSEFNSPLHF

j_call: TRBJ2-5
clone_size: many
d_call: TRBD1
v_call: TRBV6-5
cdr3_nt: TGTGCCAGCAGTAGGATTTCGACAGGGTGGGAGACCCAGTACTTC
cdr3_aa: CASSRISTGWETQYF

j_call: TRBJ2-3
clone_size: .
d_call: TRBD2
v_call: TRBV5-5
cdr3_nt: TGTGCCAGCAGCTTTTATAGCGGGGGGGCCATAGATACGCAGTATTTT
cdr3_aa: CASSFYSGGAIDTQYF

j_call: TRBJ2-1
clone_size: few
d_call: .
v_call: TRBV5-1
cdr3_nt: TGCGCCAGCAGCCCCCGACAGAAGGCGAGCCCAGAACATCGGTTTGAGCAGTTCTTC
cdr3_aa: CASSPRQKASPEHRFEQFF

j_call: TRBJ1-1
clone_size: few
d_call: .
v_call: TRBV4-1
cdr3_nt: TGCGCCAGCAGCCAAGATCATCAGGGGAACACTGAAGCTTTCTTT
cdr3_aa: CASSQDHQGNTEAFF

j_call: TRBJ2-7
clone_size: few
d_call: TRBD2
v_call: TRBV4-2
cdr3_nt: TGTGCCAGCAGCCACCGGACTAGCGGGGGAGCCATGGACCAGTACTTC
cdr3_aa: CASSHRTSGGAMDQYF

j_call: TRBJ1-4
clone_size: .
d_call: .
v_call: TRBV12-3/TRBV12-4
cdr3_nt: TGTGCCAGCAGGGTCGGGACGTCTAATGAAAAACTGTTTTTT
cdr3_aa: CASRVGTSNEKLFF

j_call: TRBJ2-7
clone_size: few
d_call: .
v_call: TRBV7-6
cdr3_nt: TGTGCCAGCAGCTTAGGTAATATGTACGAGCAGTACTTC
cdr3_aa: CASSLGNMYEQYF

j_call: TRBJ1-1
clone_size: few
d_call: TRBD1
v_call: TRBV10-2
cdr3_nt: TGCGCCAGCAGCCATCCGGGACAGGGGAACACTGAAGCTTTCTTT
cdr3_aa: CASSHPGQGNTEAFF

j_call: TRBJ2-1
clone_size: few
d_call: .
v_call: TRBV7-2
cdr3_nt: TGTGCCAGCAGCTTAGCCGGGAGCTCCTACGATGAGCAGTTCTTC
cdr3_aa: CASSLAGSSYDEQFF

j_call: TRBJ2-1
clone_size: many
d_call: TRBD2
v_call: TRBV24-1
cdr3_nt: TGTGCCACCAGTGATCCTAGCGGGAGGGCCCGGAATGAGCAGTTCTTC
cdr3_aa: CATSDPSGRARNEQFF

j_call: TRBJ1-5
clone_size: .
d_call: .
v_call: TRBV4-1
cdr3_nt: TGCGCCAGCAGCACCCAACGGACAGTCAATCAGCCCCAGCATTTT
cdr3_aa: CASSTQRTVNQPQHF

j_call: TRBJ2-1
clone_size: few
d_call: .
v_call: TRBV11-2
cdr3_nt: TGTGCCAGCAGCCCAAGTGGTGAGCAGTTCTTC
cdr3_aa: CASSPSGEQFF

j_call: TRBJ1-5
clone_size: many
d_call: .
v_call: TRBV4-2
cdr3_nt: TGTGCCAGCAGCCAAGAGCCAGGGGACAATCAGCCCCAGCATTTT
cdr3_aa: CASSQEPGDNQPQHF

j_call: TRBJ1-6
clone_size: few
d_call: TRBD1
v_call: TRBV2
cdr3_nt: TGTGCCAGCCGGACAGGGGGATCAGCTCCCAATTCACCCCTCCACTTT
cdr3_aa: CASRTGGSAPNSPLHF

j_call: TRBJ2-2
clone_size: .
d_call: .
v_call: TRBV11-2
cdr3_nt: TGTGCCAGCAGCTTAGGGGGATTTAACACCGGGGAGCTGTTTTTT
cdr3_aa: CASSLGGFNTGELFF

j_call: TRBJ2-1
clone_size: few
d_call: .
v_call: TRBV7-8
cdr3_nt: TGTGCCAGCAGCTTAGGTTCTCATGGGAATGAGCAGTTCTTC
cdr3_aa: CASSLGSHGNEQFF

j_call: TRBJ1-1
clone_size: few
d_call: TRBD1
v_call: TRBV6-1
cdr3_nt: TGTGCCAGCAGTGCAACGTTACAGGGGAAAGCTTTCTTT
cdr3_aa: CASSATLQGKAFF

j_call: TRBJ2-2
clone_size: .
d_call: TRBD2
v_call: TRBV4-1
cdr3_nt: TGCGCCAGCGGGGTGGGCGGGAGCGGCACCGGGGAGCTGTTTTTT
cdr3_aa: CASGVGGSGTGELFF

j_call: TRBJ1-1
clone_size: many
d_call: TRBD1
v_call: TRBV6-5
cdr3_nt: TGTGCCAGCAGTTCCGGACAGGGTTCCACTGAAGCTTTCTTT
cdr3_aa: CASSSGQGSTEAFF

j_call: TRBJ1-1
clone_size: .
d_call: .
v_call: TRBV2
cdr3_nt: TGTGCCAGCAGCGAGGCAGGGTTTACTGAAGCTTTCTTT
cdr3_aa: CASSEAGFTEAFF

j_call: TRBJ2-5
clone_size: many
d_call: TRBD2
v_call: TRBV27
cdr3_nt: TGTGCCAGCAGAGACAAAAGACTAGCGGGAGTAGGACAAGAGACCCAGTACTTC
cdr3_aa: CASRDKRLAGVGQETQYF

j_call: TRBJ2-1
clone_size: .
d_call: .
v_call: TRBV4-1
cdr3_nt: TGCGCCAGCAGCCAAGAGCCGGGCCTCAATGAGCAGTTCTTC
cdr3_aa: CASSQEPGLNEQFF

j_call: TRBJ2-7
clone_size: many
d_call: .
v_call: TRBV6-2/TRBV6-3
cdr3_nt: TGTGCCAGCAGTTACCTGGACAGCGAGCAGTACTTC
cdr3_aa: CASSYLDSEQYF

j_call: TRBJ2-3
clone_size: few
d_call: .
v_call: TRBV4-1
cdr3_nt: TGCGCCAGCAGCCAAAACCTGGGCACAGATACGCAGTATTTT
cdr3_aa: CASSQNLGTDTQYF

j_call: TRBJ2-5
clone_size: few
d_call: TRBD2
v_call: TRBV20-1
cdr3_nt: TGCAGTGCTAGAGACCTAGCGGGGGCGGAGACCCAGTACTTC
cdr3_aa: CSARDLAGAETQYF

j_call: TRBJ2-7
clone_size: few
d_call: .
v_call: TRBV7-9
cdr3_nt: TGTGCCAGCAGCCCGATTAGGGAGTTATCCTACGAGCAGTACTTC
cdr3_aa: CASSPIRELSYEQYF

j_call: TRBJ2-5
clone_size: few
d_call: .
v_call: TRBV25-1
cdr3_nt: TGTGCCAGCAGTGAATATGGTATCGGGGCAGAGACCCAGTACTTC
cdr3_aa: CASSEYGIGAETQYF

j_call: TRBJ2-1
clone_size: few
d_call: TRBD2
v_call: TRBV20-1
cdr3_nt: TGCAGTGCCCACCAGACTAGCGGGAGGGCGGGTGAGCAGTTCTTC
cdr3_aa: CSAHQTSGRAGEQFF

j_call: TRBJ2-2
clone_size: .
d_call: .
v_call: TRBV5-6
cdr3_nt: TGTGCCAGCAGGGGGCGGCGGACCGGGGAGCTGTTTTTT
cdr3_aa: CASRGRRTGELFF

j_call: TRBJ1-2
clone_size: .
d_call: .
v_call: TRBV6-6
cdr3_nt: TGTGCCAGCTCTAAACCTTCAGGGGACTATGGCTACACCTTC
cdr3_aa: CASSKPSGDYGYTF

j_call: TRBJ2-3
clone_size: .
d_call: .
v_call: TRBV6-2/TRBV6-3
cdr3_nt: TGTGCCAGCAGTGCCCCGAGACAGGCATTCACAGATACGCAGTATTTT
cdr3_aa: CASSAPRQAFTDTQYF

j_call: TRBJ2-7
clone_size: few
d_call: .
v_call: TRBV15
cdr3_nt: TGTGCCACCAGCCACCCCCAGGGAGATCAATACGAGCAGTACTTC
cdr3_aa: CATSHPQGDQYEQYF

j_call: TRBJ2-7
clone_size: few
d_call: .
v_call: TRBV6-2/TRBV6-3
cdr3_nt: TGTGCCAGCAGTTACCCGGGAAGACGGGAGCAGTACTTC
cdr3_aa: CASSYPGRREQYF

j_call: TRBJ2-3
clone_size: many
d_call: TRBD2
v_call: TRBV5-1
cdr3_nt: TGCGCCAGCAGCTCTAGCGGGATTACTGTGGATACGCAGTATTTT
cdr3_aa: CASSSSGITVDTQYF